This T cell receptor (beta chain) came from a study of patients and donors after allogeneic stem cell transplantation. V was pared by 4 bases and J by 0 bases, with 2 bases of the junction left unmatched. The length of the CDR3 is 15 residues. Germline loops: CDR1 LNHDA, CDR2 SQIVND (reference sequence). This clonotype was observed a handful of times. A single record per CDR3 protein comes from TCRdb applying MiXCR to the RT-PCR reads. The data contain tens of thousands of distinct CDR3 sequences, 4% to 5% of them singletons. This TCR derives from a human donor who was either an allogeneic HSCT recipient or a stem cell or donor lymphocyte infusion donor (not recorded which). It is not recorded whose cells these are; they may come from a transplant donor. The sample was blood, either unsorted or a sorted T cell fraction (not recorded which). The chain uses TRBV19 and TRBJ2-1; 8 bases align to TRBD2. The CDR3 reads CASSTRGGSYNEQFF. CDR3 nucleotides: TGTGCCAGTAGTACCCGGGGGGGCTCCTACAATGAGCAGTTCTTC.